This T cell receptor beta chain was sequenced for a study of PD-1 blockade in classical Hodgkin lymphoma. Looked up from germline, CDR1 is LNHDA and CDR2 is SQIVND (reference sequence). This CDR3 contains 16 residues. Losses at the gene ends were 5 bases for V and 1 base for J; bases not matched to a gene: 7. Sequencing used immunoSEQ multiplex PCR; TCRdb keeps in-frame clones, though not all of them. The repertoire holds 7,000 to 7,500 clones, about 70% seen once, with 35% to 45% in the top ten. Whole-study results and caveats: Before treatment, complete responders showed about the same diversity as newly diagnosed patients. Significantly greater TCR diversity emerged by C4D1 in CD4+ cells but not CD8+ cells.

Time point in this sample: cycle 4 day 1 (C4D1), after six to seven weeks of nivolumab. All the patients suffered relapse after autologous stem cell transplantation, and brentuximab vedotin exposure differed. As to this clone: The antigen remains unidentified.

Sequencing used peripheral blood mononuclear cells (PBMCs), obtained before the fourth cycle of nivolumab. This chain connects TRBV19 to TRBJ2-3; TRBD2 matches 9 bases. This sequence was found in a human donor with classical Hodgkin lymphoma. CDR3 DNA sequence: TGTGCCAGTAGTTCGATAGCGGGAGAAGGCACAGATACGCAGTATTTT. Encoded protein: CASSSIAGEGTDTQYF.